These T cell receptor beta chains were read from a single sample in a study of T cell responses to AZD1222 COVID-19 vaccine. Assay: immunoSEQ multiplex PCR; the TCRdb copy retains only in-frame clones and omits some. There are 150,000 to 200,000 clones in the sample; about nine tenths occur only once, and approximately 6.2% lies in the top ten. Sample: peripheral blood, taken 28 days after the second AZD1222 dose. The receptor source for this set is an adult who received the AZD1222 COVID-19 vaccine. CDR3s include the opening cysteine and the closing phenylalanine or tryptophan. D genes are given only for firm matches. Rows may omit the clone size; those that give it use once, few, many or a size class.

>NA|TRBJ1-4|TRBV2|TRBD1
TGTGCCAGCAGTTCAGGACAGGGGGTTAACGAAAAACTGTTTTTT
CASSSGQGVNEKLFF
>NA|TRBJ1-4|TRBV11-2|NA
TGTGCCAGCAGCCTTTTGGGGGTCGGGGAAAAACTGTTTTTT
CASSLLGVGEKLFF
>NA|TRBJ1-1|TRBV30|NA
TGTGCCTCCCGACGGATGAACACTGAAGCTTTCTTT
CASRRMNTEAFF
>NA|TRBJ2-2|TRBV10-1|NA
TGCGCCAGCAGTTCAGATAGGGCCGGGGAGCTGTTTTTT
CASSSDRAGELFF
>many|TRBJ2-7|TRBV4-1|NA
TGCGCCAGCAGCCAAGGGCCCGCCTACGAGCAGTACTTC
CASSQGPAYEQYF
>NA|TRBJ1-3|TRBV6-5|NA
TGTGCCAGCAGTTACGGGCGAGCGAACGGAAACACCATATATTTT
CASSYGRANGNTIYF
>NA|TRBJ2-2|TRBV7-6|NA
TGTGCCAGCAGCTTGTCACAGGGGAGGACCGGGGAGCTGTTTTTT
CASSLSQGRTGELFF
>once|TRBJ1-4|TRBV3-1/TRBV3-2|TRBD1
TGTGCCAGCAGCCACGACAGGGTTGAAAAACTGTTTTTT
CASSHDRVEKLFF
>NA|TRBJ1-5|TRBV6-5|TRBD1
TGTGCCAGCAGTTCAACCGGGACAGGGCGCAATCAGCCCCAGCATTTT
CASSSTGTGRNQPQHF
>NA|TRBJ2-6|TRBV11-2|NA
TGTGCCAGCAGCTTAACCACTGGGGCCAACGTCCTGACTTTC
CASSLTTGANVLTF
>NA|TRBJ2-1|TRBV18|NA
TGTGCCAGCTCACCGGTCGTCACGAATGAGCAGTTCTTC
CASSPVVTNEQFF
>NA|TRBJ2-7|TRBV6-5|NA
TGTGCCAGCAGTTACTACTCGAGAGGACAGAACGAGCAGTACTTC
CASSYYSRGQNEQYF
>NA|TRBJ1-2|TRBV19|NA
TGTGCCAGTAGTAATACTAACTATGGCTACACCTTC
CASSNTNYGYTF
>NA|TRBJ1-1|TRBV11-1|NA
TGTGCCAGCAGCGCAAGGGGCTGGGGTTGGACTGAAGCTTTCTTT
CASSARGWGWTEAFF
>NA|TRBJ1-6|TRBV28|NA
TGTGCCAGCACTAATGGGGGGGTCCGAGGACAGCGGAATTCACCCCTCCACTTT
CASTNGGVRGQRNSPLHF
>NA|TRBJ1-5|TRBV28|TRBD1
TGTGCCAGCAGTCTCGGACAGGTAGATCAGCCCCAGCATTTT
CASSLGQVDQPQHF
>NA|TRBJ1-3|TRBV28|NA
TGTGCCAGCAGTTTTAGTTCTGGAAACACCATATATTTT
CASSFSSGNTIYF
>NA|TRBJ2-1|TRBV3-1/TRBV3-2|NA
TGTGCCAGCAGCCATGTTAGAGGTGAGCAGTTCTTC
CASSHVRGEQFF
>NA|TRBJ2-7|TRBV5-7|NA
TGTGCCAGCAGCCTGGTCAAGGTAGGAACTATAGAGCAGTACTTC
CASSLVKVGTIEQYF
>NA|TRBJ1-5|TRBV11-2|TRBD1
TGTGCCAGCAGTTTGGACAGGGGCATCATATTGCCCCAGCATTTT
CASSLDRGIILPQHF
>NA|TRBJ2-2|TRBV2|NA
TGTGCCAGCACTTCAGGCGGACCTGGGGAGCTGTTTTTT
CASTSGGPGELFF
>NA|TRBJ2-5|TRBV19|NA
TGTGCCAGTAGTATTGGGGTCCGGCCGGCCGCTGGGCAAGAGACCCAGTACTTC
CASSIGVRPAAGQETQYF
>once|TRBJ1-2|TRBV11-2|TRBD1
TGTGCCAGCAGCTTAGGCTCGGACAGGTCCTATGGCTACACCTTC
CASSLGSDRSYGYTF
>NA|TRBJ2-5|TRBV9|NA
TGTGCCAGCAGCGTAACCCCCGACGAGACCCAGTACTTC
CASSVTPDETQYF
>NA|TRBJ2-3|TRBV24-1|NA
TGTGCCACCAGTGGTAACGACTATATCACAGATACGCAGTATTTT
CATSGNDYITDTQYF
>NA|TRBJ1-1|TRBV30|NA
TGTGCCTGGAGTGTGCCCTATGCTGAAGCTTTCTTT
CAWSVPYAEAFF
>NA|TRBJ2-5|TRBV6-6|TRBD1
TGTGCCAGCAGTTACGCAGGGGGCTTGGAGACCCAGTACTTC
CASSYAGGLETQYF
>NA|TRBJ2-7|TRBV18|NA
TGTGCCAGCTCACCGACCGGGGTACGTACCTACGAGCAGTACTTC
CASSPTGVRTYEQYF
>NA|TRBJ1-5|TRBV3-1/TRBV3-2|NA
TGTGCCAGCAGCCAAGGATCGGAAGCACCGCATTTT
CASSQGSEAPHF
>NA|TRBJ1-5|TRBV7-3|NA
TGTGCCAGCAGCTTATCTGGGGACCCCCCCCAGCCCCAGCATTTT
CASSLSGDPPQPQHF
>NA|TRBJ2-5|TRBV4-1|NA
TGCGCCAGCAGCCAAACGGACAGAGCGGAGACCCAGTACTTC
CASSQTDRAETQYF
>NA|TRBJ1-4|TRBV5-1|NA
TGCGCCAGCAGCCTGGGGATTGTCGCAACTAATGAAAAACTGTTTTTT
CASSLGIVATNEKLFF
>once|TRBJ1-1|TRBV14|NA
TGTGCCAGCAGCCGACAGCAGAACACTGAAGCTTTCTTT
CASSRQQNTEAFF
>NA|TRBJ1-1|TRBV23-1|NA
TGCGCCAGCCCAAAGGTTCGGGACCCGAACACTGAAGCTTTCTTT
CASPKVRDPNTEAFF
>once|TRBJ2-1|TRBV27|TRBD1
TGTGCCAGCAGTTCGACAGGGGAAAGGATCAATGAGCAGTTCTTC
CASSSTGERINEQFF
>NA|TRBJ2-3|TRBV11-3|NA
TGTGCCAGCAGCTTAAACTCCGGGGCTAGCACAGATACGCAGTATTTT
CASSLNSGASTDTQYF
>NA|TRBJ2-7|TRBV6-6|NA
TGTGCCAGCAGTGTCGGGGCTACAAAAACCTACGAGCAGTACTTC
CASSVGATKTYEQYF
>NA|TRBJ1-2|TRBV25-1|NA
TGTGCCAGCAGTGTCCTACATGGCTACACCTTC
CASSVLHGYTF
>NA|TRBJ1-2|TRBV7-9|NA
TGTGCCAGCAGCTTAGTGGCGGTTATGGGCTACACCTTC
CASSLVAVMGYTF
>NA|TRBJ2-7|TRBV6-5|NA
TGTGCCAGCAGGCAAACGAAGAGCTTCGAGCAGTACTTC
CASRQTKSFEQYF
>NA|TRBJ1-1|TRBV18|TRBD1
TGTGCCAGCTCGAAGGGGGCTGATACTGAAGCTTTCTTT
CASSKGADTEAFF
>NA|TRBJ1-1|TRBV5-8|NA
TGTGCCAGCAGCTCCCGGGACACACTAGGCACTGAAGCTTTCTTT
CASSSRDTLGTEAFF
>once|TRBJ2-3|TRBV4-1|TRBD2
TGCGCCAGCTCGACCTTCCGGGGGGGGATTACTACTAGCACAGATACGCAGTATTTT
CASSTFRGGITTSTDTQYF